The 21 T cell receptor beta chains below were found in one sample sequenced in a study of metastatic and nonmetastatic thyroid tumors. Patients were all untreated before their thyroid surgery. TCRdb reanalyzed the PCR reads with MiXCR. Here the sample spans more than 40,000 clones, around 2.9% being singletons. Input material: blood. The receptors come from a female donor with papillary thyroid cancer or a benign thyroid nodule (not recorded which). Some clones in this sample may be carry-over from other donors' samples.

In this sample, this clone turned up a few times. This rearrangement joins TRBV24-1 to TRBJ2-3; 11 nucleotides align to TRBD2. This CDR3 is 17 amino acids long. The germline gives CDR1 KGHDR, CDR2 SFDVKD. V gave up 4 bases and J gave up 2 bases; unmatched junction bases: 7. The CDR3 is CATSDTLAGGDTDTQYF. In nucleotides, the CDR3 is TGTGCCACCAGTGACACCCTAGCGGGGGGTGACACAGATACGCAGTATTTT.

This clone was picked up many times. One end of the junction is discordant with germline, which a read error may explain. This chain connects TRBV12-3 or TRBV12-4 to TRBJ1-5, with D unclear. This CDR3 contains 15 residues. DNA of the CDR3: TGTGCCAGCAGTGCGGGATTTGCTAACGGTCAGCCCCGGCATTTT. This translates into CASSAGFANGQPRHF.

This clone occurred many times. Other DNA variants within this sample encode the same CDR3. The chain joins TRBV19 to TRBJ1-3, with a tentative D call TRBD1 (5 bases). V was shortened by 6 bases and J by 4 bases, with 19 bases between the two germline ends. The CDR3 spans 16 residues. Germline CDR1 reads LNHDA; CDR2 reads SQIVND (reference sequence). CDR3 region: CASRVLGLVAGNTIYF. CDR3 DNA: TGTGCCAGTAGAGTCTTGGGGCTAGTGGCGGGAAACACCATATATTTT.

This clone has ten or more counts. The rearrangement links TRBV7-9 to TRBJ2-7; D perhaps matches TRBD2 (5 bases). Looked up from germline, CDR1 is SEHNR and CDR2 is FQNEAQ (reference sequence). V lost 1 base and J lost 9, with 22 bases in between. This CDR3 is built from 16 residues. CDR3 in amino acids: CASSLVSFEGSEGQYF. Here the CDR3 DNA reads TGTGCCAGCAGCTTAGTCAGTTTTGAGGGTTCTGAAGGGCAGTACTTC.

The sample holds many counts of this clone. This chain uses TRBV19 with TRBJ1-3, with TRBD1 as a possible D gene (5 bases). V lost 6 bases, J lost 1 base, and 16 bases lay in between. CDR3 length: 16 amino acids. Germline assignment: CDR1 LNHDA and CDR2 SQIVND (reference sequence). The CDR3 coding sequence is TGTGCCAGTAGCCAAAGAAGAGGGGTATCTGGAAACACCATATATTTT. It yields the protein CASSQRRGVSGNTIYF.

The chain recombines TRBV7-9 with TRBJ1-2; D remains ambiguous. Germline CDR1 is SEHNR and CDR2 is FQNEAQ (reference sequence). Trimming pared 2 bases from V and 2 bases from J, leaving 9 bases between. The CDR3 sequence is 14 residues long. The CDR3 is CASSLSSLNYGYTF. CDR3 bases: TGTGCCAGCAGCTTATCGTCTCTCAACTATGGCTACACCTTC.

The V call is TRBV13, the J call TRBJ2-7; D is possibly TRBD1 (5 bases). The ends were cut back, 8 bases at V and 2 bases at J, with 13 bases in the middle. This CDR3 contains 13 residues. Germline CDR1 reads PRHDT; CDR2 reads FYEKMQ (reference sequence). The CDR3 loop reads CASGRAGTYEQYF. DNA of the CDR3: TGTGCCAGCGGTCGGGCAGGGACCTACGAGCAGTACTTC. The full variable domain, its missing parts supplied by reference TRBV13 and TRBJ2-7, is AAGVIQSPRHLIKEKRETATLKCYPIPRHDTVYWYQQGPGQDPQFLISFYEKMQSDKGSIPDRFSAQQFSDYHSELNMSSLELGDSALYFCASGRAGTYEQYFGPGTRLTVT.

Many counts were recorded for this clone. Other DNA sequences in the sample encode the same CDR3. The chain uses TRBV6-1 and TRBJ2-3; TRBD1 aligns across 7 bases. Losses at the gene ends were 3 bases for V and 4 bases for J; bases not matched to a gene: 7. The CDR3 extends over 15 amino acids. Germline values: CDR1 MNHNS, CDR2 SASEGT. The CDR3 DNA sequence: TGTGCCAGCAGTGAGACAGGGCCGCACGCAGATACGCAGTATTTT. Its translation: CASSETGPHADTQYF.

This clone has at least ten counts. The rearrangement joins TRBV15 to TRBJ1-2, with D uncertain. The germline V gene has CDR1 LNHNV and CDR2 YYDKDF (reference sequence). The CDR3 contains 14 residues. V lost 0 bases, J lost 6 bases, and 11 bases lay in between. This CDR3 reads CATSRERLGDGYTF. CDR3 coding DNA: TGTGCCACCAGCAGAGAACGGCTTGGAGATGGCTACACCTTC. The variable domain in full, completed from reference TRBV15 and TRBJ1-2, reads DAMVIQNPRYQVTQFGKPVTLSCSQTLNHNVMYWYQQKSSQAPKLLFHYYDKDFNNEADTPDNFQSRRPNTSFCFLDIRSPGLGDTAMYLCATSRERLGDGYTFGSGTRLTVV.

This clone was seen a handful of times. The CDR3 reads CSARDFGQRQETQYF. CDR3 coding DNA: TGCAGTGCTAGAGATTTTGGTCAACGGCAAGAGACCCAGTACTTC. The chain combines TRBV20-1 with TRBJ2-5; D remains unclear. CDR3 length equals 15 residues. V was cut by 0 bases and J by 2 bases, with 13 bases left in between. The germline V gene encodes CDR1 DFQATT and CDR2 SNEGSKA (reference sequence).

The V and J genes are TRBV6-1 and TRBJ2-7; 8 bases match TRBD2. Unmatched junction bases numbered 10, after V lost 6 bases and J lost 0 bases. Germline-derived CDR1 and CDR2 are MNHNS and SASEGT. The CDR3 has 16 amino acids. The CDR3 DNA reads TGTGCCAGCAGGCAAACTAGCGGCCAAAGCTCCTACGAGCAGTACTTC. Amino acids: CASRQTSGQSSYEQYF.

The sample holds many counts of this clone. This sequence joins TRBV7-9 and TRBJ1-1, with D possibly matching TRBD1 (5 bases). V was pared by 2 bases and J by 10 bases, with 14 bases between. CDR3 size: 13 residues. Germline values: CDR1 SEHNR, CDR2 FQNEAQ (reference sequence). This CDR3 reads CASSLRGGDGAFF. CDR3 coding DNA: TGTGCCAGCAGCTTACGGGGGGGAGACGGAGCTTTCTTT.

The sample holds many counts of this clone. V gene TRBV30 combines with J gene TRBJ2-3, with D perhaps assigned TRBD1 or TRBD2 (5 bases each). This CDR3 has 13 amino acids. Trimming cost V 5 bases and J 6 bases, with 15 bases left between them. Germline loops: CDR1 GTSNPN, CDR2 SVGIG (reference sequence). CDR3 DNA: TGTGCCTGGTCCGGGACCTTCACGGATACGCAGTATTTT. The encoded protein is CAWSGTFTDTQYF.

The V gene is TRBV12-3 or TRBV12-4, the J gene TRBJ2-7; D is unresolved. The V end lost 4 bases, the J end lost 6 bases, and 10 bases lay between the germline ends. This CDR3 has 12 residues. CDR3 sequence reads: CASSSSSSEQYF. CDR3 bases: TGTGCCAGCAGTTCATCGAGCAGCGAGCAGTACTTC.

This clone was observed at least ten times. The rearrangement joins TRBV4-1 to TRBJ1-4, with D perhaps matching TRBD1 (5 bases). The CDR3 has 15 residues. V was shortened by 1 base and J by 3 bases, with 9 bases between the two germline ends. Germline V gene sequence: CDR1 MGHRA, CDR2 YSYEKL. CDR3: CASSQVRGANEKLFF. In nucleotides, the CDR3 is TGCGCCAGCAGCCAAGTCCGAGGGGCTAATGAAAAACTGTTTTTT.

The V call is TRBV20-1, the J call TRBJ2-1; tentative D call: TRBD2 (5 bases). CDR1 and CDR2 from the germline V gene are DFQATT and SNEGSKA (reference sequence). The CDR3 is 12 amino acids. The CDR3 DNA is TGCAGCGCGAGCCGAGGGCCGAATGAGCAGTTCTTC. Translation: CSASRGPNEQFF.

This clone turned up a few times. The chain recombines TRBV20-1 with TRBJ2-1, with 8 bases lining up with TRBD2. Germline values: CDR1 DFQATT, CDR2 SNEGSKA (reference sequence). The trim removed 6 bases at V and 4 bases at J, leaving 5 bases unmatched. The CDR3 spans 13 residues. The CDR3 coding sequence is TGCAGTGCGAACAGCGGGAGTTACAATGAGCAGTTCTTC. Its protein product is CSANSGSYNEQFF.

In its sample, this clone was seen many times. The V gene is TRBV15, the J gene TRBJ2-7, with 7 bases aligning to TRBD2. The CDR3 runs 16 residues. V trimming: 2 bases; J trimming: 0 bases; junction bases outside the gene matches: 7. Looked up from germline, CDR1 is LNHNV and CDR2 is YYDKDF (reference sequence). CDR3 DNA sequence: TGTGCCACCAGCAGATCAACGGGGGGTATCTCCTACGAGCAGTACTTC. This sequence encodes CATSRSTGGISYEQYF.

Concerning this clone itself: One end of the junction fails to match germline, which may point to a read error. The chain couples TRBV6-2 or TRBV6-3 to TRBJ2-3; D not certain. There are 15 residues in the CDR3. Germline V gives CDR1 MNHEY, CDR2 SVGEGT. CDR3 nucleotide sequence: TGTGCCAGCAGTGACTCTGGGGTCGGCACAGATACGCAGTATTTT. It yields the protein CASSDSGVGTDTQYF.

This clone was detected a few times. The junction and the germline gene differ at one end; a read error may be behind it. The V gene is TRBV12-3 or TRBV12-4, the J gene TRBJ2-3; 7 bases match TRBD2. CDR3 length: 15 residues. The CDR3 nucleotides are TGTGCCAGCATCGGCATACTAGCGTTTGATGATACGCATTATTTT. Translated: CASIGILAFDDTHYF.

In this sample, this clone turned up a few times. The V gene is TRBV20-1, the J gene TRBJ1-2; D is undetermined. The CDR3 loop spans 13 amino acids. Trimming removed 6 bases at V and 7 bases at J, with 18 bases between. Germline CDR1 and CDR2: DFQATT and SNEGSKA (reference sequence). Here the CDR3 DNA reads TGCAGTGCCACGGCCTCGGTAGCCCCTGGCTACACCTTC. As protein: CSATASVAPGYTF.